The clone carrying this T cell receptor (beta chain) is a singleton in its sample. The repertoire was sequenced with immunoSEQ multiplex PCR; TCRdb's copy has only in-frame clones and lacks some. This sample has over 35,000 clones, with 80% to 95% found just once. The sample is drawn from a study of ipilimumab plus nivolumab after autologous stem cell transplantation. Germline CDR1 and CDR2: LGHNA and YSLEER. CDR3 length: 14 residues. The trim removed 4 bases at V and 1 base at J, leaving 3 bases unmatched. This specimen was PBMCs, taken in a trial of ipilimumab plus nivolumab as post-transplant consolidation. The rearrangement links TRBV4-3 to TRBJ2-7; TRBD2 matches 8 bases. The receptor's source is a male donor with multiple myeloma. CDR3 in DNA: TGCGCCAGCAGCCCAGGGACTAGTTCCTACGAGCAGTACTTC. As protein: CASSPGTSSYEQYF.